This TCR beta chain was sequenced during a study of T cells after yellow fever vaccination. V lost 7 bases, J lost 2 bases, and 9 bases lay in between. Germline V gene data show CDR1 as KGHDR and CDR2 as SFDVKD. This CDR3 has 13 amino acids. This clonotype was observed many times. TCR cDNA was made by 5'RACE template switching, adding a universal primer site and UMIs. From the 5' RACE reads, TCRdb called clonotypes with MiXCR, one entry per CDR3 protein. The sample lists approximately 240,000 distinct CDR3 sequences, approximately 3.8% seen once, with 19% in the top ten. The sample here was PBMCs, taken 15 days after the yellow fever booster vaccination. The V gene is TRBV24-1, the J gene TRBJ2-3; D gene uncertain. This sequence was found in a man in his late teens or twenties who received the YFV17D yellow fever vaccine. In DNA, the CDR3 is TGTGCCACCAGGGACGGCTACACAGATACGCAGTATTTT. Translation: CATRDGYTDTQYF.